This T cell receptor (beta chain) was profiled in a study of neurological immune-mediated disorders. Study-wide results and caveats: There were no CDR3 amino acid sequences shared by expanded clones across subjects, a result suggesting private repertoires in all groups.

This clonotype was recorded many times. Its antigen is unidentified. This CDR3 has 18 residues. V lost 4 bases to trimming and J lost 9 bases; unmatched junction nucleotides: 17. CDR1 is LGHNA, CDR2 YSLEER, per germline. From the 5' RACE reads, TCRdb called clonotypes with MiXCR, one entry per CDR3 protein. Here the sample spans roughly 60,000 distinct CDR3 sequences, roughly an eighth being singletons. J is TRBJ2-1 and V is TRBV4-3, with 11 bases identical to TRBD1. The receptor was isolated from a man between 60 and 75 years old in good health. The specimen sequenced was PBMCs. The CDR3 region has the DNA TGCGCCAGCAGCCCCCAACTCATGGACAGGGGGCGGATGGGTGAGCAGTTCTTC. Protein: CASSPQLMDRGRMGEQFF.